Presented here are 8 T cell receptor beta chains from one specimen sequenced in a study of shared clonotypes between healthy human individuals. Some clones are missing from TCRdb's copy, which holds only in-frame ones; the method was immunoSEQ multiplex PCR. The sample shows 550,000 to 800,000 clones, approximately 79% of them seen only once. The specimen sequenced was memory CD4+ T cells sorted from blood. The subset here: CD45RA-negative fraction. The receptors here all came from a woman aged 25 to 39 in good health.

V is TRBV18 and J is TRBJ1-1; D gene uncertain. With 5 bases removed from V and 1 base from J, the gap between germline ends came to 8 bases. Germline lookup yields CDR1 KGHSH and CDR2 LQKENI. The CDR3 spans 13 residues. The DNA of the CDR3 is TGTGCCAGCTCAGAACAAGCGAACACTGAAGCTTTCTTT. Its protein is CASSEQANTEAFF.

The chain links TRBV10-2 to TRBJ1-1; the D gene is possibly TRBD1 (6 bases). V dropped 8 bases and J dropped 2 bases, with 21 bases sitting between them. The CDR3 extends over 16 amino acids. Germline-derived CDR1 and CDR2 are WSHSY and SAAADI. The CDR3 sequence: CASGGAGVNGNTEAFF. CDR3 nucleotides: TGCGCCAGCGGGGGGGCTGGAGTTAATGGAAACACTGAAGCTTTCTTT.

Comment on this clone: The sample carries other DNA sequences with the same CDR3. This chain joins TRBV2 and TRBJ2-1; possibly TRBD2 for D (5 bases). Trimming shortened V by 8 bases and J by 1 base, and 9 bases separated the two germline ends. Germline V gene lookup returns CDR1 SNHLY and CDR2 FYNNEI. The CDR3 length is 13 residues. CDR3 loop: CASGRDSYNEQFF. The CDR3 bases are TGTGCCAGCGGTCGGGATTCCTACAATGAGCAGTTCTTC.

V and J are TRBV6-6 and TRBJ1-3, with D perhaps matching TRBD1 (6 bases). Deletions cut 5 bases from V and 4 bases from J, with 12 bases between. This CDR3 has 14 residues. Germline V lookup: CDR1 MNHNY, CDR2 SVGAGI (reference sequence). In nucleotides, the CDR3 is TGTGCCAGCAGTGCACCGGGACAAGGAAACACCATATATTTT. Amino acids: CASSAPGQGNTIYF.

The chain employs TRBV7-9 and TRBJ1-1; the D gene is possibly TRBD1 (5 bases). Germline CDR1 is SEHNR and CDR2 is FQNEAQ (reference sequence). The CDR3 extends over 14 amino acids. Trimming cost V 4 bases and J 4 bases, with 13 bases left between them. The CDR3 is CASSSPGRLTEAFF. Written as DNA, the CDR3 is TGTGCCAGCAGCTCCCCGGGACGCCTCACTGAAGCTTTCTTT.

This clone was detected only a few times. The chain has TRBV28 and TRBJ1-2, with a weak D call TRBD1 (6 bases). The CDR3 spans 15 residues. V lost 4 bases and J 5 bases, leaving 17 bases between the germline ends. The germline V gene has CDR1 MDHEN and CDR2 SYDVKM. The CDR3 sequence is CASSSGQFVGYGYTF. The CDR3 coding sequence is TGTGCCAGCAGTTCCGGACAGTTTGTAGGATATGGCTACACCTTC.

The chain uses TRBV4-1 and TRBJ2-1, with 10 bases matching TRBD2. This CDR3 is built from 19 residues. Looked up from germline, CDR1 is MGHRA and CDR2 is YSYEKL. Germline trimming cut 4 bases from V and 4 bases from J; bases unmatched to any gene: 16. The CDR3 DNA reads TGCGCCAGCAGCCCCAGAACCGCTAGCGGGAGTTGGGTTTACAATGAGCAGTTCTTC. Amino acids: CASSPRTASGSWVYNEQFF.

This clone was observed a handful of times. V is TRBV7-9 and J is TRBJ1-4; D is uncertain. The CDR3 consists of 14 residues. Between the trimmed V and J ends, which lost 1 base and 3 bases, there was a span of 6 bases. Germline assignment: CDR1 SEHNR and CDR2 FQNEAQ (reference sequence). CDR3 amino acids: CASSLGASNEKLFF. As DNA, the CDR3 is TGTGCCAGCAGCTTAGGGGCTTCTAATGAAAAACTGTTTTTT.